This T cell receptor beta chain was sequenced for a study of spatial heterogeneity in lung cancer. Whole-study findings and limits: Tracking of tumor mutation counts was seen in expanded intratumoral alpha and beta TCR counts. When ubiquitous and regional expanded TCRs were counted, their numbers tracked ubiquitous and regional nonsynonymous mutations, respectively.

The junction had 11 bases not matched to a gene; V was cut back by 6 bases and J by 5 bases. The CDR3 contains 16 residues. Germline loops: CDR1 MNHNY, CDR2 SVGAGI (reference sequence). TCRdb independently ran MiXCR on the 5' RACE reads; one entry per CDR3 protein. The repertoire holds 4,000 or so distinct CDR3 sequences, 8% to 9.5% seen once, with roughly 27% in the top ten. By sample fraction, this clonotype is medium-sized (0.01 to 0.1%). Its matching antigen is unknown. Time point described: sample taken at primary tumor resection. The donors comprised about 74 untreated early-stage non-small cell lung cancer patients.

The chain uses TRBV6-6 and TRBJ1-5; 9 bases map to TRBD1. The specimen was lung tumor tissue, collected at surgery. This sequence originates from a male donor with early-stage non-small cell lung cancer. CDR3 in DNA: TGTGCCAGCAGCCATCCCCCTACAGGGGGCGATCAGCCCCAGCATTTT. Translating gives CASSHPPTGGDQPQHF.